Ten or more counts support the clone carrying this T cell receptor (beta chain). Its matching antigen is unknown. The data originate from a study of response to subunit inactivated influenza vaccine. Using its own MiXCR run on the RT-PCR reads, TCRdb lists one record per CDR3 protein. The data show about 520,000 distinct CDR3 sequences, around 7.7% seen once. Germline V gene sequence: CDR1 SGDLS, CDR2 YYNGEE. The ends were cut back, 4 bases at V and 3 bases at J, with 18 bases in the middle. This CDR3 is built from 16 residues. Study findings and constraints: Researchers suggested that each seasonal influenza vaccination recruits few new T cells.

This clonotype was obtained from a man between 45 and 75 years old who received an inactivated influenza vaccine. The sequences come from PBMCs from blood, collected less than 30 months after vaccination. This rearrangement joins TRBV9 to TRBJ2-3; D may match TRBD1 or TRBD2 (5 bases each). This chain's CDR3 is CASSPWGRRSTDTQYF. The CDR3 DNA sequence: TGTGCCAGCAGCCCCTGGGGACGCAGGAGTACAGATACGCAGTATTTT.